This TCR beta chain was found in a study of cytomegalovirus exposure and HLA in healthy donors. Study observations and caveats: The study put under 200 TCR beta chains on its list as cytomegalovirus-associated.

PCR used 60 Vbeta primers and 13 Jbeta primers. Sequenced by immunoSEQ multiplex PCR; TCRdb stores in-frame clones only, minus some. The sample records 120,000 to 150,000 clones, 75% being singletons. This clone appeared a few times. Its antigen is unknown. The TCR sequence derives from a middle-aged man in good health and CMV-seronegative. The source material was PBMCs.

The CDR3 nucleotides are TGTGCCAGCAGCTCCGACCTAGCGGGGGGCGGGGAGCTGTTTTTT. Translating gives CASSSDLAGGGELFF. This chain joins TRBV7-2 and TRBJ2-2; TRBD2 matches 11 bases. CDR1 SGHTA and CDR2 FQGNSA come from the germline V gene. The CDR3 is 15 amino acids. V was pared by 4 bases and J by 7 bases, with 5 bases of the junction left unmatched.